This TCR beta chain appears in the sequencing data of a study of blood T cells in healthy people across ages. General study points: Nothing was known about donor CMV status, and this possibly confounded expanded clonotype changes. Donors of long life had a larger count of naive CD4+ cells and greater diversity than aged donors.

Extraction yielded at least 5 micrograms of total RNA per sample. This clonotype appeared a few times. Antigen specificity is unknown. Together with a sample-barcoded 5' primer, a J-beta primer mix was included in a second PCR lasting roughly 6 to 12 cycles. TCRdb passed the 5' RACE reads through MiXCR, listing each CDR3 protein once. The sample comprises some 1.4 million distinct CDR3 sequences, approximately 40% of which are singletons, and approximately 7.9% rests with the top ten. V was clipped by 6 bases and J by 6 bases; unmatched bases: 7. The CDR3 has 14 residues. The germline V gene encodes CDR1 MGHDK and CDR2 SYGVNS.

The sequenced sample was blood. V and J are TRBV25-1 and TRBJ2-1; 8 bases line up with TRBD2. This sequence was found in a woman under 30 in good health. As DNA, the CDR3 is TGTGCCAGCAGCCAACCCCTAGCGGGCAATGAGCAGTTCTTC. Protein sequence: CASSQPLAGNEQFF.